Below, 32 T cell receptor beta chains from the same sample are listed, as sequenced in a study of control samples from healthy donors and cancer patients. Profiling relied on immunoSEQ multiplex PCR, and the TCRdb table lists in-frame clones only, not all of them. Of some 87,000 clones in the sample, 90% to 95% were seen once. Sequenced sample: blood. The receptors originated from a man between 25 and 39 years old in good health.

The chain employs TRBV7-3 and TRBJ1-1; tentatively, D is TRBD1 (6 bases). The CDR3 covers 15 residues. The V gene's germline CDR1 is SGHTA and CDR2 FQGTGA. V lost 9 bases and J 2 bases, leaving 19 bases between the germline ends. CDR3 nucleotides: TGTGCCAGTTCGTCCAAAGGGGGAGGAAACACTGAAGCTTTCTTT. Translating gives CASSSKGGGNTEAFF. The complete variable domain, with remaining parts taken from reference TRBV7-3 and TRBJ1-1, reads GAGVSQTPSNKVTEKGKYVELRCDPISGHTALYWYRQSLGQGPEFLIYFQGTGAADDSGLPNDRFFAVRPEGSVSTLKIQRTERGDSAVYLCASSSKGGGNTEAFFGQGTRLTVV.

The V and J genes are TRBV29-1 and TRBJ2-1, with D hard to call. The CDR3 contains 14 residues. Germline V gene lookup returns CDR1 SQVTM and CDR2 ANQGSEA. Trimming cost V 4 bases and J 2 bases, with 12 bases left between them. CDR3 DNA: TGCAGCGTTGGGGCTCCCGACCCCTACAATGAGCAGTTCTTC. Its translation is CSVGAPDPYNEQFF.

Comments on this clone: At one of its ends the junction is not consistent with the germline gene, which may arise from a read error. CDR3 region: CASREDWVGQETQYF. Written as DNA, the CDR3 is TGTGCCAGCAGAGAAGACTGGGTGGGTCAAGAGACCCAGTACTTC. This sequence joins TRBV2 and TRBJ2-5; no firm D call. The CDR3 loop spans 15 amino acids. CDR1 and CDR2 (germline): SNHLY, FYNNEI.

This chain links TRBV5-6 with TRBJ2-3; 7 bases align to TRBD2. The CDR3 length is 16 residues. Germline V gene sequence: CDR1 SGHDT, CDR2 YYEEEE. The J segment lost 4 bases and the V segment lost 1 base, leaving 9 bases of the junction unmatched. In nucleotides, the CDR3 is TGTGCCAGCAGCTTGCTTTGGGGGAGGGAGGCAGATACGCAGTATTTT. Translation: CASSLLWGREADTQYF.

The chain couples TRBV11-3 to TRBJ2-3; unclear D gene. Germline values: CDR1 SGHNT, CDR2 YENEEA. CDR3 length equals 15 residues. Trimming took 2 bases from V and 0 from J, leaving 9 bases between them. The CDR3 loop reads CASSLTATSTDTQYF. The DNA of the CDR3 is TGTGCCAGCAGCTTAACCGCTACGAGCACAGATACGCAGTATTTT.

This chain uses TRBV4-1 with TRBJ1-1; unclear D gene. The CDR3 extends over 14 amino acids. The V gene lost 3 bases and the J gene lost 0 bases, with 8 bases spanning the gap. The germline gives CDR1 MGHRA, CDR2 YSYEKL. This CDR3 reads CASSQQPLNTEAFF. The CDR3 region has the DNA TGCGCCAGCAGCCAGCAGCCTTTGAACACTGAAGCTTTCTTT.

This chain links TRBV5-4 with TRBJ2-7; D may be TRBD1 (6 bases). Deletions cut 4 bases from V and 3 bases from J, with 11 bases between. This CDR3 contains 13 residues. The germline V gene encodes CDR1 SGHNT and CDR2 YYREEE (reference sequence). The CDR3 sequence is CASSRGTYYEQYF. The CDR3, as DNA: TGTGCCAGCAGCAGGGGGACCTACTACGAGCAGTACTTC.

The V gene is TRBV24-1, the J gene TRBJ1-2, with 7 bases that match TRBD1. Per germline, CDR1 KGHDR and CDR2 SFDVKD. The CDR3 is made up of 13 amino acids. Unmatched junction bases numbered 1, after V lost 2 bases and J lost 5 bases. CDR3 protein: CATSDSTGYGYTF. The CDR3 DNA follows: TGTGCCACCAGTGATTCGACAGGGTATGGCTACACCTTC.

This rearrangement joins TRBV11-3 to TRBJ2-2; D ambiguous. Trimming cost V 4 bases and J 0 bases, with 12 bases left between them. This CDR3 comprises 16 residues. Germline V gene sequence: CDR1 SGHNT, CDR2 YENEEA. In nucleotides, the CDR3 is TGTGCCAGCAGCTCTATGACCCTATCGAACACCGGGGAGCTGTTTTTT. Translation: CASSSMTLSNTGELFF.

The chain combines TRBV14 with TRBJ2-7; D might be TRBD1 (6 bases). CDR3 length: 16 residues. V was pared by 1 base and J by 1 base, with 14 bases between. The germline CDR1 and CDR2 sequences are SGHDN and FVKESK. The CDR3, as DNA: TGTGCCAGCAGCCAAGCAAGGGGGACCCTGTCCTACGAGCAGTACTTC. It is translated as CASSQARGTLSYEQYF.

This rearrangement joins TRBV5-6 to TRBJ2-5; possibly TRBD1 for D (5 bases). The CDR3 runs to 14 residues. The germline V and J ends were trimmed by 5 bases and 1 base, with 12 bases remaining between them. Germline V CDR1 and CDR2: SGHDT, YYEEEE. For the CDR3, the DNA is TGTGCCAGCAGTCAGACAGTGATCCAAGAGACCCAGTACTTC. As protein: CASSQTVIQETQYF.

The chain has TRBV2 and TRBJ2-7, with TRBD2 as a possible D gene (6 bases). Trimming shortened V by 5 bases and J by 1 base, and 18 bases separated the two germline ends. CDR1 and CDR2 from the germline V gene are SNHLY and FYNNEI. The CDR3 has 16 residues. In nucleotides, the CDR3 is TGTGCCAGCAGTACGCCGGGCGGGGAAGGGTCCTACGAGCAGTACTTC. Its translation: CASSTPGGEGSYEQYF.

The chain has TRBV11-2 and TRBJ1-1; a possible D gene is TRBD1 (5 bases). Trimming took 6 bases from V and 4 from J, leaving 21 bases between them. CDR3 length equals 16 residues. Germline assignment: CDR1 SGHAT and CDR2 FQNNGV. Here the CDR3 reads CASRTRGADSGTEAFF. DNA for the CDR3: TGTGCCAGCAGGACCCGCGGGGCGGATTCGGGCACTGAAGCTTTCTTT.

The chain recombines TRBV5-6 with TRBJ2-3; either TRBD1 or TRBD2 may fit D (5 bases each). Trimming took off 4 bases at V and 2 bases at J, with 14 bases between the two ends. Germline V gene data show CDR1 as SGHDT and CDR2 as YYEEEE. The CDR3 is 15 residues long. The CDR3 sequence is CASSLGRGDTDTQYF. In DNA, the CDR3 is TGTGCCAGCAGCCTGGGACGGGGTGACACAGATACGCAGTATTTT.

This chain connects TRBV7-2 to TRBJ2-5; maybe TRBD1 (8 bases). The CDR3 is 15 residues long. V lost 2 bases to trimming and J lost 3 bases, with 13 bases between them. Germline V gene sequence: CDR1 SGHTA, CDR2 FQGNSA. CDR3 DNA: TGTGCCAGCAGCTTATACAGGGGGGGGAAAGAGACCCAGTACTTC. Protein: CASSLYRGGKETQYF.

This clone was detected once. V usage is TRBV2 and J usage is TRBJ2-7; D may be TRBD1 (5 bases). This CDR3 spans 11 amino acids. V lost 5 bases, J lost 4 bases, and 6 bases lay in between. Germline V CDR1 and CDR2: SNHLY, FYNNEI. Here the CDR3 DNA reads TGTGCCAGCAGTAGGGGATACGAGCAGTACTTC. It codes for CASSRGYEQYF.

The gene calls are TRBV2 and TRBJ2-7; a possible D gene is TRBD1 (7 bases). Germline values: CDR1 SNHLY, CDR2 FYNNEI. V was shortened by 10 bases and J by 6 bases, with 25 bases between the two germline ends. The length of the CDR3 is 15 residues. As DNA, the CDR3 is TGTGCCACTCAGTGGGGGGCAGGGGGGTCCACCGAGCAGTACTTC. This sequence encodes CATQWGAGGSTEQYF.

This clone has a handful of counts. This chain uses TRBV20-1 with TRBJ2-7, with D possibly being TRBD1 (5 bases). The V gene lost 5 bases and the J gene lost 5 bases, with 10 bases spanning the gap. The CDR3 runs to 11 residues. The germline V gene has CDR1 DFQATT and CDR2 SNEGSKA (reference sequence). The CDR3 DNA follows: TGCAGTGCTTTTAGGGGCAACGAGCAGTACTTC. Protein product: CSAFRGNEQYF.

J is TRBJ2-3 and V is TRBV11-2; tentative D call: TRBD1 (5 bases). The V gene lost 3 bases and the J gene lost 5 bases, with 9 bases spanning the gap. There are 13 residues in the CDR3. Germline-derived CDR1 and CDR2 are SGHAT and FQNNGV. The CDR3 region is CASSFSREDTQYF. CDR3 nucleotide sequence: TGTGCCAGCAGCTTTTCCAGGGAAGATACGCAGTATTTT.

The chain employs TRBV5-1 and TRBJ1-5, with D unresolved. Looked up from germline, CDR1 is SGHRS and CDR2 is YFSETQ. V lost 4 bases, J lost 5 bases, and 13 bases lay in between. This CDR3 is 14 amino acids long. CDR3: CASSPMAGDQPQHF. The CDR3 coding sequence is TGCGCCAGCAGCCCTATGGCAGGAGATCAGCCCCAGCATTTT.

The CDR3 spells CATSDHYYGYTF. The CDR3 bases are TGTGCCACCAGTGATCATTACTATGGCTACACCTTC. The genes are TRBV24-1 and TRBJ1-2; D gene unclear. The V end lost 3 bases, the J end lost 3 bases, and 4 bases lay between the germline ends. The CDR3 is 12 residues long. Germline V gene data show CDR1 as KGHDR and CDR2 as SFDVKD.

This chain links TRBV29-1 with TRBJ1-2, with D uncertain. The V and J ends lost 7 bases and 2 bases respectively, with 17 bases between them. This CDR3 region has 14 residues. Germline V gene data show CDR1 as SQVTM and CDR2 as ANQGSEA. The CDR3 DNA is TGCAGCGCCTATCAGGAGGCCGAAAACTATGGCTACACCTTC. This gives the protein CSAYQEAENYGYTF.

The gene calls are TRBV7-2 and TRBJ2-1; 8 bases map to TRBD2. The germline gives CDR1 SGHTA, CDR2 FQGNSA. The CDR3 is 17 amino acids. V shed 2 bases, J shed 8 bases, and the junction held 14 bases outside the gene matches. The CDR3 here is CASSLIFGAGDADEQFF. Here the CDR3 DNA reads TGTGCCAGCAGCTTAATTTTTGGAGCGGGAGACGCCGATGAGCAGTTCTTC. Filled out from reference TRBV7-2 and TRBJ2-1, the complete variable domain reads GAGVSQSPSNKVTEKGKDVELRCDPISGHTALYWYRQSLGQGLEFLIYFQGNSAPDKSGLPSDRFSAERTGGSVSTLTIQRTQQEDSAVYLCASSLIFGAGDADEQFFGPGTRLTVL.

The rearrangement links TRBV7-3 to TRBJ1-1; D not resolved. The CDR3 has 13 residues. Germline V gene sequence: CDR1 SGHTA, CDR2 FQGTGA. Trimming removed 3 bases from V and 0 bases from J, with 5 bases in between. CDR3 coding DNA: TGTGCCAGCAGCTTTGAGGTGAACACTGAAGCTTTCTTT. Its translation: CASSFEVNTEAFF.

The chain joins TRBV10-1 to TRBJ1-1, with a weak D call TRBD1 (6 bases). Per the germline V gene, CDR1 is WNHNN and CDR2 is SYGVQD (reference sequence). V gave up 0 bases and J gave up 3 bases, with 11 bases separating them. The CDR3 totals 15 residues. The CDR3 is CASSESGGLDTEAFF. The CDR3 DNA reads TGCGCCAGCAGTGAGTCGGGGGGGCTGGACACTGAAGCTTTCTTT.

This rearrangement joins TRBV5-1 to TRBJ2-7; D uncertain. The V end lost 0 bases, the J end lost 9 bases, and 10 bases lay between the germline ends. The germline V gene encodes CDR1 SGHRS and CDR2 YFSETQ. The CDR3 consists of 12 residues. CDR3 sequence (DNA): TGCGCCAGCAGCTTGGAACCTACGGTGCAGTACTTC. Protein product: CASSLEPTVQYF. The full variable domain, in which reference TRBV5-1 and TRBJ2-7 provide the parts outside the CDR3, is KAGVTQTPRYLIKTRGQQVTLSCSPISGHRSVSWYQQTPGQGLQFLFEYFSETQRNKGNFPGRFSGRQFSNSRSEMNVSTLELGDSALYLCASSLEPTVQYFGPGTRLTVT.

This clone was found a few times. The V call is TRBV6-6, the J call TRBJ2-3; D not certain. The germline CDR1 and CDR2 sequences are MNHNY and SVGAGI (reference sequence). The V end lost 0 bases, the J end lost 6 bases, and 7 bases lay between the germline ends. The CDR3 extends over 13 amino acids. The CDR3 protein is CASSYSSRDTQYF. The CDR3 DNA is TGTGCCAGCAGTTACTCTAGCAGGGATACGCAGTATTTT.

The J gene is TRBJ1-6, the V gene TRBV7-9, with D perhaps matching TRBD1 (5 bases). Germline V gene sequence: CDR1 SEHNR, CDR2 FQNEAQ (reference sequence). CDR3 length: 16 amino acids. Trimming shortened V by 5 bases and J by 7 bases, and 18 bases separated the two germline ends. CDR3 coding DNA: TGTGCCAGCAGCCGTCTCCGGGACGGTGAAAATTCACCCCTCCACTTT. Residues: CASSRLRDGENSPLHF.

The chain has TRBV11-3 and TRBJ2-3; D is perhaps TRBD2 (5 bases). From germline, CDR1 is SGHNT and CDR2 YENEEA. V shed 1 base and J shed 3 bases, with 5 bases lying between them. The CDR3 contains 13 residues. The CDR3 DNA follows: TGTGCCAGCAGCTTAGGAGGGACAGATACGCAGTATTTT. This gives the protein CASSLGGTDTQYF.

V and J are TRBV7-3 and TRBJ2-7; a possible D gene is TRBD1 (5 bases). From germline, CDR1 is SGHTA and CDR2 FQGTGA. V was clipped by 1 base and J by 7 bases, with 11 bases between them. The CDR3 spans 13 residues. The CDR3 coding sequence is TGTGCCAGCAGCTTAAACAGGATGGAAGAGCAGTACTTC. It specifies CASSLNRMEEQYF.

V and J are TRBV12-3 or TRBV12-4 and TRBJ1-2; D unclear. This CDR3 contains 13 residues. Trimming shortened V by 1 base and J by 5 bases, and 8 bases separated the two germline ends. Written as DNA, the CDR3 is TGTGCCAGCAGTTTAGAGGCAGGTTATGGCTACACCTTC. It is translated as CASSLEAGYGYTF.

In nucleotides, the CDR3 is TGCGCCAGCAGTCAGACTGCAGATGGCTATGGCTACACCTTC. It encodes CASSQTADGYGYTF. V and J are TRBV4-3 and TRBJ1-2; D uncertain. Trimming removed 6 bases from V and 4 bases from J, with 15 bases in between. From germline, CDR1 is LGHNA and CDR2 YSLEER. CDR3 size: 14 residues.